The 7 T cell receptor beta chains reported below all come from one sample, sequenced in a study of T cells in Graves' hyperthyroidism and ophthalmopathy. Template material for amplifying TCR beta CDR3 regions consisted of RNA transcripts. HTBI primers were used for first-round RT-PCR of the TCR CDR3. MiXCR was run by TCRdb on the multiplex PCR reads, yielding one entry per CDR3 protein. The table has some 510,000 distinct CDR3 sequences, about 20% seen once; the top ten hold 26%. What was sequenced was blood. All receptors come from a man between 18 and 29 years old with Graves' hyperthyroidism.

V gene TRBV12-3 or TRBV12-4 combines with J gene TRBJ1-1; no firm D call. This CDR3 contains 14 residues. Trimming pared 3 bases from V and 3 bases from J, leaving 11 bases between. CDR3 in DNA: TGTGCCAGCAGTTTTTGGGTGGTGGACACTGAAGCTTTCTTT. This gives the protein CASSFWVVDTEAFF.

The table lists this clonotype with many counts. This chain connects TRBV5-1 to TRBJ1-2; no clear D. V was shortened by 4 bases and J by 7 bases, with 11 bases between the two germline ends. There are 12 residues in the CDR3. Germline V CDR1 and CDR2: SGHRS, YFSETQ. For the CDR3, the DNA is TGCGCCAGCAGCCCGTATGGGGTTGGCTACACCTTC. Protein product: CASSPYGVGYTF.

This clonotype was observed a few times. The gene calls are TRBV19 and TRBJ1-3; TRBD1 is a possible D gene (5 bases). Trimming removed 5 bases from V and 0 bases from J, with 17 bases in between. Germline assignment: CDR1 LNHDA and CDR2 SQIVND (reference sequence). The CDR3 consists of 17 residues. The CDR3 is CASSSFDSPFSGNTIYF. CDR3 DNA sequence: TGTGCCAGTAGTTCATTCGACAGCCCCTTCTCTGGAAACACCATATATTTT.

This clonotype was observed many times. This chain connects TRBV6-2 or TRBV6-3 to TRBJ2-3; D may correspond to TRBD1 or TRBD2 (5 bases each). CDR1 is MNHEY and CDR2 is SVGEGT in the germline V gene. The CDR3 loop spans 14 amino acids. V was pared by 5 bases and J by 0 bases, with 9 bases between. DNA for the CDR3: TGTGCCAGCAGTGCCGGGACCAGCACAGATACGCAGTATTTT. Its translation is CASSAGTSTDTQYF.

The V call is TRBV7-6, the J call TRBJ2-5; 9 nucleotides line up with TRBD2. The CDR3 runs to 15 residues. Germline V gene data show CDR1 as SGHVS and CDR2 as FNYEAQ. V was pared by 3 bases and J by 4 bases, with 6 bases of the junction left unmatched. As DNA, the CDR3 is TGTGCCAGCAGCTTGGCTAGCGGGGTCTTAGAGACCCAGTACTTC. Protein: CASSLASGVLETQYF.

The chain carries TRBV6-2 or TRBV6-3 and TRBJ2-7, with unresolved D. The germline CDR1 and CDR2 sequences are MNHEY and SVGEGT. This CDR3 contains 14 residues. The ends were cut back, 2 bases at V and 3 bases at J, with 11 bases in the middle. CDR3 DNA: TGTGCCAGCAGTTACGAGCCAGGCTACTACGAGCAGTACTTC. Protein: CASSYEPGYYEQYF.

This clonotype was detected ten times or more. V usage is TRBV12-3 or TRBV12-4 and J usage is TRBJ1-5, with 9 bases that match TRBD1. The CDR3 runs to 15 residues. Trimming cost V 5 bases and J 6 bases; bases outside gene matches: 8. The CDR3 loop is CASSPGTGFGQPQHF. As DNA, the CDR3 is TGTGCCAGCAGTCCCGGGACAGGGTTCGGTCAGCCCCAGCATTTT.